Below, 32 T cell receptor beta chains from the same sample are listed, as sequenced in a study of blood T cell repertoires in COVID-19. Produced via immunoSEQ multiplex PCR; TCRdb's table is partial and in-frame only. The data hold around 180,000 clones, with about 88% observed a single time. The sequenced sample consisted of peripheral blood. These receptor sequences come from a man aged 60-69 years with acute or convalescent COVID-19.

This clone turned up a few times. V and J are TRBV19 and TRBJ1-5; the match to TRBD1 covers 7 bases. Germline values: CDR1 LNHDA, CDR2 SQIVND (reference sequence). V shed 5 bases, J shed 2 bases, and the junction held 3 bases outside the gene matches. The CDR3 covers 14 residues. The CDR3: CASSQGVGNQPQHF. In DNA form, the CDR3 reads TGTGCCAGTAGTCAGGGGGTCGGCAATCAGCCCCAGCATTTT.

This clone was seen once. The V call is TRBV4-1, the J call TRBJ2-7, with D possibly matching TRBD1 (6 bases). Trimming removed 1 base from V and 2 bases from J, with 12 bases in between. The CDR3 has 15 amino acids. Per germline, CDR1 MGHRA and CDR2 YSYEKL. CDR3: CASSQGTAAAYEQYV. DNA for the CDR3: TGCGCCAGCAGCCAAGGGACAGCAGCCGCCTACGAGCAGTACGTC.

This clone was counted between two and nine times. V is TRBV7-6 and J is TRBJ2-7, with D possibly matching TRBD1 (6 bases). Germline V gene lookup returns CDR1 SGHVS and CDR2 FNYEAQ. CDR3 length: 14 amino acids. V lost 1 base to trimming and J lost 2 bases, with 9 bases between them. The CDR3 DNA is TGTGCCAGCAGCTTAGGATCAGGGGCCTACGAGCAGTACTTC. This codes for CASSLGSGAYEQYF.

The V and J genes are TRBV5-1 and TRBJ2-5, with TRBD2 matching over 8 bases. The junction had 7 bases not matched to a gene; V was cut back by 4 bases and J by 2 bases. Germline V lookup: CDR1 SGHRS, CDR2 YFSETQ. The CDR3 totals 15 residues. This CDR3 is CASSPAGVRQETQYF. The CDR3 coding sequence is TGCGCCAGCAGCCCAGCGGGGGTTAGGCAAGAGACCCAGTACTTC.

The genes are TRBV10-3 and TRBJ2-1; D is perhaps TRBD2 (5 bases). This CDR3 is built from 14 residues. V was pared by 11 bases and J by 5 bases, with 19 bases between. CDR1 and CDR2 from the germline V gene are ENHRY and SYGVKD. CDR3 nucleotide sequence: TGTGCCTCCAGCCGCGGAGGTGGGGACAATGAGCAGTTCTTC. Protein: CASSRGGGDNEQFF.

This clone was counted a single time. The chain joins TRBV30 to TRBJ1-3; weak D call: TRBD1 (5 bases). Germline CDR1 is GTSNPN and CDR2 is SVGIG (reference sequence). Trimming shortened V by 0 bases and J by 4 bases, and 10 bases separated the two germline ends. The CDR3 is 14 residues long. CDR3 nucleotides: TGTGCCTGGAGTGTACCCGGGGGAGGAAACACCATATATTTT. Protein product: CAWSVPGGGNTIYF.

J is TRBJ2-1 and V is TRBV28; 8 bases are shared with TRBD2. V shed 4 bases and J 15 bases; nucleotides not matched to a gene: 5. The CDR3 extends over 11 amino acids. Germline V CDR1 and CDR2: MDHEN, SYDVKM. The CDR3 is CASSWGLEPFF. The CDR3 DNA sequence: TGTGCCAGCAGTTGGGGACTAGAACCGTTCTTC. Looking up the rest from reference TRBV28 and TRBJ2-1 gives the full variable domain: DVKVTQSSRYLVKRTGEKVFLECVQDMDHENMFWYRQDPGLGLRLIYFSYDVKMKEKGDIPEGYSVSREKKERFSLILESASTNQTSMYLCASSWGLEPFFGPGTRLTVL.

This chain joins TRBV9 and TRBJ2-5, with 7 nucleotides matching TRBD2. This CDR3 has 13 amino acids. Germline V gene sequence: CDR1 SGDLS, CDR2 YYNGEE. Trimming cost V 2 bases and J 5 bases; bases outside gene matches: 3. CDR3 DNA sequence: TGTGCCAGCAGCGTCTGGGGGGGGGAGACCCAGTACTTC. This translates into CASSVWGGETQYF.

This clone was observed a single time. The gene calls are TRBV3-1 (or the pseudogene TRBV3-2) and TRBJ2-7, with TRBD1 as a possible D gene (5 bases). Trimming stripped 2 bases from V and 6 bases from J, with 8 bases between. Germline loops: CDR1 LGHDT, CDR2 YNNKEL (reference sequence). CDR3 size: 12 residues. CDR3 bases: TGTGCCAGCAGCCAAACAGGCGGCGAGCAGTACGTC. Its protein product is CASSQTGGEQYV.

The chain couples TRBV29-1 to TRBJ2-7, with a weak D call TRBD1 (6 bases). CDR1 and CDR2 from the germline V gene are SQVTM and ANQGSEA. The CDR3 is 14 amino acids. The V end lost 6 bases, the J end lost 2 bases, and 17 bases lay between the germline ends. CDR3 sequence: CSVKQGRPPYEQYF. Written as DNA, the CDR3 is TGCAGCGTGAAACAGGGCCGTCCACCCTACGAGCAGTACTTC.

This clone was seen just once. The chain links TRBV27 to TRBJ2-5; maybe TRBD2 (6 bases). Germline V lookup: CDR1 MNHEY, CDR2 SMNVEV (reference sequence). Trimming stripped 5 bases from V and 4 bases from J, with 20 bases between. This CDR3 has 16 amino acids. The CDR3 sequence: CASSHPPGLAIETQYF. In DNA, the CDR3 is TGTGCCAGCAGTCACCCGCCGGGACTCGCGATAGAGACCCAGTACTTC.

The gene calls are TRBV9 and TRBJ2-3, with 7 bases that match TRBD2. With 3 bases clipped from V and 0 bases from J, the junction kept 1 base outside the gene matches. Per the germline V gene, CDR1 is SGDLS and CDR2 is YYNGEE. CDR3 size: 14 residues. The CDR3 region has the DNA TGTGCCAGCAGCGCACTAGCGAGCACAGATACGCAGTATTTT. Its translation: CASSALASTDTQYF. Together with reference TRBV9 and TRBJ2-3, the CDR3 gives the full variable domain: DSGVTQTPKHLITATGQRVTLRCSPRSGDLSVYWYQQSLDQGLQFLIQYYNGEERAKGNILERFSAQQFPDLHSELNLSSLELGDSALYFCASSALASTDTQYFGPGTRLTVL.

The chain has TRBV9 and TRBJ1-6, with 7 bases fitting TRBD1. V was pared by 0 bases and J by 5 bases, with 8 bases of the junction left unmatched. This CDR3 comprises 17 residues. Per the germline V gene, CDR1 is SGDLS and CDR2 is YYNGEE. In DNA, the CDR3 is TGTGCCAGCAGCGTAGAGATGAGGGGGCAGAATAATTCACCCCTCCACTTT. It specifies CASSVEMRGQNNSPLHF.

The chain uses TRBV30 and TRBJ2-7, with 7 nucleotides matching TRBD2. The CDR3 has 13 residues. J lost 4 bases, V lost 1 base, and 4 bases had no gene match. Germline V CDR1 and CDR2: GTSNPN, SVGIG (reference sequence). The CDR3 region has the DNA TGTGCCTGGAGTGCGGGACTATCTTACGAGCAGTACTTC. Its protein is CAWSAGLSYEQYF.

For the CDR3, the DNA is TGTGCCAGTGGTAACCGGGACTTCTACGAGCAGTACTTC. Its translation is CASGNRDFYEQYF. V is TRBV19 and J is TRBJ2-7; D perhaps matches TRBD2 (6 bases). The length of the CDR3 is 13 residues. Germline-derived CDR1 and CDR2 are LNHDA and SQIVND (reference sequence). Trimming shortened V by 8 bases and J by 3 bases, and 14 bases separated the two germline ends.

V gene TRBV7-2 combines with J gene TRBJ1-2, with D unclear. CDR1 and CDR2 from the germline V gene are SGHTA and FQGNSA. The CDR3 extends over 16 amino acids. The V gene lost 3 bases and the J gene lost 4 bases, with 18 bases spanning the gap. CDR3 in DNA: TGTGCCAGCAGCTTCGACTCAAGCGCTATTGGCTATGGCTACACCTTC. It translates to CASSFDSSAIGYGYTF.

This sequence joins TRBV14 and TRBJ1-6; 10 bases map to TRBD1. CDR3 length: 17 residues. The germline CDR1 and CDR2 sequences are SGHDN and FVKESK. Germline trimming cut 1 base from V and 0 bases from J; bases unmatched to any gene: 0. The CDR3 region has the DNA TGTGCCAGCAGCCAAGGGACAGGGGGCTCCTATAATTCACCCCTCCACTTT. This translates into CASSQGTGGSYNSPLHF.

The chain carries TRBV10-2 and TRBJ1-2; 8 positions agree with TRBD1. CDR3 length equals 16 residues. The V gene end was trimmed by 6 bases and the J gene end by 0 bases; junction bases not matched to a gene: 9. Germline lookup yields CDR1 WSHSY and CDR2 SAAADI. This CDR3 reads CASREGQGETNYGYTF. CDR3 sequence (DNA): TGCGCCAGCAGAGAAGGACAGGGCGAGACTAACTATGGCTACACCTTC.

The chain employs TRBV2 and TRBJ2-7; weak D call: TRBD1 (6 bases). Trimming left V 4 bases short and J 7 bases short, with 29 bases between. Germline-derived CDR1 and CDR2 are SNHLY and FYNNEI. The CDR3 is 18 residues long. The CDR3 sequence is CASSVRTVKSLTILEQYV. CDR3 nucleotides: TGTGCCAGCAGTGTGAGGACAGTAAAGTCGCTCACAATTTTAGAGCAGTACGTC.

This chain uses TRBV3-1 (or the pseudogene TRBV3-2) with TRBJ2-7; maybe TRBD1 (5 bases). V gave up 1 base and J gave up 5 bases, with 12 bases separating them. Germline V gene sequence: CDR1 LGHDT, CDR2 YNNKEL (reference sequence). There are 14 residues in the CDR3. The DNA for the CDR3 is TGTGCCAGCAGCCAAGTACTGGGGCGAGACGAGCAGTACTTC. It is translated as CASSQVLGRDEQYF.

The chain combines TRBV19 with TRBJ1-1; TRBD1 matches 7 bases. CDR1 is LNHDA and CDR2 is SQIVND in the germline V gene (reference sequence). V was clipped by 8 bases and J by 0 bases; unmatched bases: 3. The CDR3 is made up of 13 amino acids. The CDR3 spells CASLGQVNTEAFF. The CDR3 DNA follows: TGTGCCAGTTTAGGACAGGTGAACACTGAAGCTTTCTTT.

This chain links TRBV7-8 with TRBJ1-2, with 9 bases that match TRBD1. After removal of 5 bases from V and 5 bases from J, the junction contained 12 bases not matched to a gene. CDR1 and CDR2 (germline): SGHVS, FQNEAQ. The CDR3 contains 16 residues. The CDR3 loop reads CASSPSLGQGGYGYTF. The DNA for the CDR3 is TGTGCCAGCAGCCCCTCGCTGGGACAGGGAGGGTATGGCTACACCTTC.

V usage is TRBV12-3 or TRBV12-4 and J usage is TRBJ1-1; 7 bases are shared with TRBD1. Trimming at V came to 2 bases and at J to 8 bases, leaving 5 bases not matched to a gene. The CDR3 runs to 13 residues. DNA of the CDR3: TGTGCCAGCAGTTTATACGCCAGGGGGGAAGCTTTCTTT. Translated: CASSLYARGEAFF.

This clone was counted a few times. The genes are TRBV21-1 and TRBJ2-5; no DNA check was done on the table's D call, TRBD2. TRBV21-1 is noted as a pseudogene. This CDR3 spans 14 amino acids. In DNA, the CDR3 is TGTGCCATCCTGGGACTAGAGGGAACTGAGACCCAGTACTTC. Its translation is CAILGLEGTETQYF.

This chain connects TRBV20-1 to TRBJ1-2; D ambiguous. The CDR3 contains 11 residues. Trimming pared 0 bases from V and 7 bases from J, leaving 6 bases between. Germline V CDR1 and CDR2: DFQATT, SNEGSKA (reference sequence). CDR3 nucleotides: TGCAGTGCTAGAGACTTCCCTGGCTACACCTTC. Amino acid sequence: CSARDFPGYTF.

This clone came up once. The identical CDR3 is also encoded by other nucleotide sequences in the sample. The chain recombines TRBV11-3 with TRBJ2-7, with 9 positions matching TRBD1. Germline CDR1 reads SGHNT; CDR2 reads YENEEA. The CDR3 contains 15 residues. V lost 1 base, J lost 4 bases, and 5 bases stayed unmatched. The CDR3 loop is CASSLGGTGTYEQYF. DNA for the CDR3: TGTGCCAGCAGCTTAGGAGGGACAGGGACGTACGAGCAGTACTTC.

This clone was counted between two and nine times. The chain joins TRBV18 to TRBJ2-7, with 9 bases matching TRBD2. Germline-derived CDR1 and CDR2 are KGHSH and LQKENI. The CDR3 is 16 amino acids. V was clipped by 0 bases and J by 2 bases; unmatched bases: 5. The CDR3 region is CASSPPDLAGAYEQYF. CDR3 sequence (DNA): TGTGCCAGCTCACCACCGGATTTAGCGGGGGCCTACGAGCAGTACTTC.

The rearrangement joins TRBV24-1 to TRBJ2-3; 8 nucleotides match TRBD2. The CDR3 spans 16 residues. Unmatched junction bases numbered 4, after V lost 0 bases and J lost 3 bases. The germline V gene encodes CDR1 KGHDR and CDR2 SFDVKD. Here the CDR3 reads CATSDLGSGITDTQYF. DNA for the CDR3: TGTGCCACCAGTGATTTGGGTAGCGGGATTACAGATACGCAGTATTTT.

J is TRBJ2-7 and V is TRBV9; D perhaps matches TRBD2 (5 bases). CDR3 length: 13 residues. From germline, CDR1 is SGDLS and CDR2 YYNGEE. V was trimmed by 4 bases and J by 7 bases, leaving 15 bases between them. The CDR3 region has the DNA TGTGCCAGCAGCTCAGCGGTGGCGGGTGAGCAGTACTTC. Translated, it gives CASSSAVAGEQYF.

This clone was counted a few times. V usage is TRBV27 and J usage is TRBJ1-5; TRBD1 might be the D (5 bases). The CDR3 runs 14 residues. The germline V gene has CDR1 MNHEY and CDR2 SMNVEV (reference sequence). V dropped 8 bases and J dropped 6 bases, with 17 bases sitting between them. CDR3 residues: CASRPFAGTQPQHF. In nucleotides, the CDR3 is TGTGCCAGCCGGCCTTTTGCGGGGACTCAGCCCCAGCATTTT.

The CDR3 DNA is TGTGCCAGCAGCTTGGGCTCCGGGACTTACACAGATACGCAGTATTTT. Residues: CASSLGSGTYTDTQYF. The chain has TRBV5-6 and TRBJ2-3, with D possibly TRBD2 on 6 matching bases. Trimming removed 0 bases from V and 2 bases from J, with 13 bases in between. This CDR3 region has 16 residues. Germline-derived CDR1 and CDR2 are SGHDT and YYEEEE. The full variable domain, in which reference TRBV5-6 and TRBJ2-3 provide the parts outside the CDR3, is DAGVTQSPTHLIKTRGQQVTLRCSPKSGHDTVSWYQQALGQGPQFIFQYYEEEERQRGNFPDRFSGHQFPNYSSELNVNALLLGDSALYLCASSLGSGTYTDTQYFGPGTRLTVL.

The V gene is TRBV4-1, the J gene TRBJ1-2, with a possible D match to TRBD1 (5 bases). V was cut by 3 bases and J by 0 bases, with 20 bases left in between. CDR1 and CDR2 (germline): MGHRA, YSYEKL. The length of the CDR3 is 18 residues. CDR3 sequence reads: CASSHQGTRRRTNYGYTF. DNA for the CDR3: TGCGCCAGCAGCCACCAGGGAACCCGCAGACGGACTAACTATGGCTACACCTTC.